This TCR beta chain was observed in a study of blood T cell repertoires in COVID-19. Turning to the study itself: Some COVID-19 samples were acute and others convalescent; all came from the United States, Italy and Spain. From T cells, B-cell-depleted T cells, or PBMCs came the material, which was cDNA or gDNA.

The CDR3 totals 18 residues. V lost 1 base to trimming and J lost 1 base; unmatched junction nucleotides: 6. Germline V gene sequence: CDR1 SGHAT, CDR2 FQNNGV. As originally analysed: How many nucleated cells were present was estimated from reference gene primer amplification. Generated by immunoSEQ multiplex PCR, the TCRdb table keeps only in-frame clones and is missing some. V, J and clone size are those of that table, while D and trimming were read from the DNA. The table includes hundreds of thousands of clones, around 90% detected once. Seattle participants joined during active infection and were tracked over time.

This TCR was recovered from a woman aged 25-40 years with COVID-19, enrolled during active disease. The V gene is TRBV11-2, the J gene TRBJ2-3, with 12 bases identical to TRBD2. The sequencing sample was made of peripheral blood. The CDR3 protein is CASSLVRTSGGRTDTQYF. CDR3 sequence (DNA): TGTGCCAGCAGCTTAGTTCGTACTAGCGGGGGGCGCACAGATACGCAGTATTTT.